The rows below give T cell receptor beta chains drawn from one sample of a study of CD8 T cells in Susac syndrome. TCRdb recomputed calls from the immunoSEQ multiplex PCR reads with MiXCR, one row per CDR3 protein. The sample has around 130,000 distinct CDR3 sequences; roughly 80% are singletons. The sample comprised CD8+ T cells from PBMCs. The receptors stem from a human donor with multiple sclerosis. Each CDR3 is given with its conserved first and last residue. The D gene is left open where the match is weak. Where a row states a size, it is once, few, many or the class of an expanded clone; other rows omit it.

size	V	D	J	CDR3	DNA
-	TRBV12-3/TRBV12-4	-	TRBJ1-1	CASSYNRDPEAFF	TGTGCCAGCAGTTATAACAGGGACCCTGAAGCTTTCTTT
-	TRBV2	TRBD1	TRBJ1-5	CASSETGGLYSNQPQHF	TGTGCCAGCAGTGAAACAGGGGGCCTTTACAGCAATCAGCCCCAGCATTTT
-	TRBV11-1	-	TRBJ1-1	CASSLTEGYTEAFF	TGTGCCAGCAGCTTAACGGAAGGGTACACTGAAGCTTTCTTT
few	TRBV6-2/TRBV6-3	-	TRBJ1-2	CASSYGPVGVNGYTF	TGTGCCAGCAGTTACGGGCCGGTAGGGGTGAACGGCTACACCTTC
-	TRBV6-6	-	TRBJ2-2	CASRRQAENTGELFF	TGTGCCAGCAGACGACAGGCCGAGAACACCGGGGAGCTGTTTTTT
-	TRBV28	-	TRBJ1-3	CASSLLGGWGQSGNTIYF	TGTGCCAGCAGTTTATTGGGAGGTTGGGGTCAGTCTGGAAACACCATATATTTT
few	TRBV19	-	TRBJ1-1	CASRDPENTEAFF	TGTGCCAGTAGGGACCCAGAGAACACTGAAGCTTTCTTT
-	TRBV19	TRBD1	TRBJ1-2	CASSTSGGWVLYGYTF	TGTGCCAGTAGTACTTCAGGGGGCTGGGTCCTCTATGGCTACACCTTC
-	TRBV12-3/TRBV12-4	-	TRBJ1-1	CASSSIGAVAFF	TGTGCCAGCAGTTCTATAGGGGCGGTAGCTTTCTTT
-	TRBV5-1	-	TRBJ2-7	CASSPVRTRGDNEQYF	TGCGCCAGCAGCCCCGTCCGGACACGAGGGGACAACGAGCAGTACTTC
-	TRBV7-8	TRBD1	TRBJ1-1	CASSSPSTGENTEAFF	TGTGCCAGCAGCTCACCGTCGACAGGGGAAAACACTGAAGCTTTCTTT
few	TRBV7-2	-	TRBJ2-2	CASSFEQPLELFF	TGTGCCAGCAGCTTTGAACAGCCCCTGGAGCTGTTTTTT
-	TRBV19	-	TRBJ1-5	CASSYDGYSNQPQHF	TGTGCCAGTAGTTATGACGGATATAGCAATCAGCCCCAGCATTTT